One T cell receptor beta chain is described in this entry. Antigen: not known. This CDR3 is 15 amino acids long. The V gene's germline CDR1 is SQVTM and CDR2 ANQGSEA. V lost 5 bases to trimming and J lost 5 bases; unmatched junction nucleotides: 10. This sample was included in a study of cytotoxic CD8 clonotypes in ibrutinib-treated CLL. The study's findings and limits: Public clonotypes, an uncommon group, contracted or remained stable on treatment. Clonality (at baseline) was higher than in age-matched healthy donors and tracked circulating CD8+ T-cell counts.

This table comes from immunoSEQ multiplex PCR, and its TCRdb copy is limited to in-frame clones, with some not included. The table records about 50,000 clones, roughly three fifths of them present only once. Sequences were derived from PBMCs, sampled after 24 months of ibrutinib treatment. The gene calls are TRBV29-1 and TRBJ2-5, with 11 bases fitting TRBD2. The receptor was isolated from a human donor with chronic lymphocytic leukemia. The CDR3 region has the DNA TGCAGCGTTATGACTAGCGGGGACTCGGGGGAGACCCAGTACTTC. This sequence encodes CSVMTSGDSGETQYF.